This T cell receptor (beta chain) is drawn from a study of CD8+CD57+ T cells in acquired aplastic anemia. Study overall: DNA from sorted CD4+ and CD8+ cells averaged around 3 ug.

CDR3 and TCR beta VDJ profiling relied on genomic DNA as the template. TCRdb independently ran MiXCR on the reads; one entry per CDR3 protein. The table has hundreds of thousands of distinct CDR3 sequences, under 80% seen once. Comments on this clonotype: No antigen is known for it. The junction departs from germline at one end; a sequencing error may be responsible.

Germline CDR1 SGDLS, CDR2 YYNGEE. The CDR3 sequence is 14 residues long. Whole-study findings and limits: Simpson's diversity of CD8+ cells was not significantly different in patients compared with controls. Roughly 28 was the count of CD8+ CDR3 sequences that patients shared with controls.

The sequencing input was sorted CD4+, CD8+, or CD8+CD57+ T cells (not recorded which) from PBMCs. This chain uses TRBV9 with TRBJ2-7; a weak D match, TRBD1 (5 bases). The clonotype comes from a human donor in good health, serving as a control. The CDR3 region has the DNA TGTGCCAGCAGCGAAGGGCAGGGTGGCACAGATACGCACTTC. Translating it yields CASSEGQGGTDTHF.